These 12 T cell receptor beta chains share one sample of origin, sequenced in a study of cytomegalovirus exposure and HLA in healthy donors. PCR employed 60 Vbeta and 13 Jbeta primers. Here immunoSEQ multiplex PCR was the method, and the copy in TCRdb shows in-frame clones only, minus some. The sample records 95,000 to 100,000 clones, about 83% being singletons. Input material: PBMCs. These TCRs come from a female donor in good health and CMV-seropositive.

The rearrangement joins TRBV6-5 to TRBJ2-5; TRBD1 aligns across 9 bases. The CDR3 spans 15 residues. The germline V gene has CDR1 MNHEY and CDR2 SVGAGI. V lost 2 bases, J lost 1 base, and 2 bases stayed unmatched. The DNA of the CDR3 is TGTGCCAGCAGTTACGGGACAGGGCTCCAAGAGACCCAGTACTTC. As protein: CASSYGTGLQETQYF.

The J gene is TRBJ1-3, the V gene TRBV10-2; D not certain. V lost 3 bases and J lost 3, with 9 bases in between. The CDR3 has 14 amino acids. CDR1 is WSHSY, CDR2 SAAADI, per germline. The CDR3 sequence: CASSEEGSGNTIYF. CDR3 DNA sequence: TGCGCCAGCAGTGAAGAGGGAAGTGGAAACACCATATATTTT.

The chain joins TRBV5-5 to TRBJ1-2, with D tentatively TRBD1 (6 bases). The CDR3 has 14 amino acids. V was clipped by 0 bases and J by 4 bases, with 10 bases between them. Germline CDR1 SGHKS, CDR2 YYEKEE (reference sequence). The CDR3: CASSLVGTLYGYTF. CDR3 DNA sequence: TGTGCCAGCAGCTTGGTCGGGACACTCTATGGCTACACCTTC.

The chain is built from TRBV27 and TRBJ2-5; no firm D call. Germline V gives CDR1 MNHEY, CDR2 SMNVEV (reference sequence). The CDR3 sequence is 13 residues long. Trimming cost V 3 bases and J 2 bases, with 7 bases left between them. The CDR3 reads CASSLQAQETQYF. As DNA, the CDR3 is TGTGCCAGCAGTTTGCAGGCTCAAGAGACCCAGTACTTC.

The J gene is TRBJ2-1, the V gene TRBV6-5; D possibly corresponds to TRBD1 (5 bases). Germline V CDR1 and CDR2: MNHEY, SVGAGI. Trimming removed 2 bases from V and 8 bases from J, with 10 bases in between. The length of the CDR3 is 13 residues. The chain's CDR3 is CASSYPSTDEQFF. In DNA form, the CDR3 reads TGTGCCAGCAGTTACCCTTCGACAGATGAGCAGTTCTTC.

Concerning this clone itself: The junction does not match germline at one end; this may be a read error. CDR3 in amino acids: CSVDATGAYSYPF. For the CDR3, the DNA is TGCAGCGTTGATGCCACAGGGGCTTATAGCTACCCCTTC. J is TRBJ1-2 and V is TRBV29-1; 7 positions agree with TRBD1. CDR3 length: 13 amino acids. CDR1 and CDR2 (germline): SQVTM, ANQGSEA.

The rearrangement links TRBV5-6 to TRBJ2-6; 7 bases map to TRBD1. V lost 3 bases and J lost 0; bases outside the gene matches: 0. Looked up from germline, CDR1 is SGHDT and CDR2 is YYEEEE. CDR3 length equals 15 residues. The CDR3 DNA sequence: TGTGCCAGCAGCTCAGGGGGCTCTGGGGCCAACGTCCTGACTTTC. It yields the protein CASSSGGSGANVLTF.

CDR3 nucleotides: TGTGCCAGCAGCGCGAGGACAGGGGGCGCTAACTATGGCTACACCTTC. The encoded protein is CASSARTGGANYGYTF. The chain carries TRBV7-2 and TRBJ1-2, with TRBD1 identical over 11 bases. The CDR3 has 16 amino acids. Germline V gene data show CDR1 as SGHTA and CDR2 as FQGNSA. V was pared by 5 bases and J by 0 bases, with 5 bases of the junction left unmatched.

The V call is TRBV4-2, the J call TRBJ1-1; 7 nucleotides line up with TRBD1. The V gene's germline CDR1 is LGHNA and CDR2 YNFKEQ. The CDR3 is made up of 14 amino acids. V was clipped by 1 base and J by 3 bases; unmatched bases: 2. The CDR3 coding sequence is TGTGCCAGCAGCCAAGGAGACAGGGACACTGAAGCTTTCTTT. It translates to CASSQGDRDTEAFF.

The chain couples TRBV30 to TRBJ1-3; 7 nucleotides match TRBD1. The trim removed 2 bases at V and 0 bases at J, leaving 10 bases unmatched. This CDR3 spans 17 amino acids. Germline V gene lookup returns CDR1 GTSNPN and CDR2 SVGIG (reference sequence). As DNA, the CDR3 is TGTGCCTGGAGTCTAAACAGGGGTTTTCCCTCTGGAAACACCATATATTTT. Protein product: CAWSLNRGFPSGNTIYF.

The chain links TRBV29-1 to TRBJ2-1; possible D gene TRBD1, 6 bases. This CDR3 contains 15 residues. The V and J ends lost 0 bases and 4 bases respectively, with 13 bases between them. Germline lookup yields CDR1 SQVTM and CDR2 ANQGSEA. The CDR3 DNA is TGCAGCGTTGAAGAGGAAGCAGACAGGTACAATGAGCAGTTCTTC. The encoded protein is CSVEEEADRYNEQFF.

V usage is TRBV25-1 and J usage is TRBJ2-5, with 7 bases aligning to TRBD2. CDR1 and CDR2 (germline): MGHDK, SYGVNS. CDR3 length: 15 residues. J lost 0 bases, V lost 3 bases, and 4 bases had no gene match. In nucleotides, the CDR3 is TGTGCCAGCAGTGAGACTAGCTTGGACCAAGAGACCCAGTACTTC. This gives the protein CASSETSLDQETQYF.